This T cell receptor (beta chain) was identified in a study of prognosis after radiotherapy for stage I lung cancer. Study conclusions and caveats: Stereotactic body radiation therapy was followed by fewer unique TCR clones, median approximately 10,000 versus 7,000. It was in patients who developed distant metastases that Shannon entropy after stereotactic body radiation therapy was lower.

TCR beta CDR3 amplification from genomic DNA was performed by two-round multiplex PCR. It was primers specific to each TRBV and TRBJ gene that first-round PCR used. TCRdb ran MiXCR on the multiplex PCR reads and lists one entry per CDR3 protein. The sample lists about 51,000 distinct CDR3 sequences, roughly 35% occurring once. As to this clonotype: The antigen is unknown. This sequence is one base from a far larger clone and is likely a read error.

Material: PBMCs, obtained before or after stereotactic body radiation therapy (not recorded which). This TCR came from a donor aged 50 or older with non-small cell lung cancer.

The CDR3 sequence: CASSYSVTGKDTQYF. CDR3 in DNA: TGTGCCAGCAGTTACTCTGTGACAGGGAAAGATACGCAGTATTTT. The chain has TRBV6-2 or TRBV6-3 and TRBJ2-3; 7 positions match TRBD1. V shed 0 bases and J 5 bases; nucleotides not matched to a gene: 5. Germline V gives CDR1 MNHEY, CDR2 SVGEGT. The CDR3 runs to 15 residues.